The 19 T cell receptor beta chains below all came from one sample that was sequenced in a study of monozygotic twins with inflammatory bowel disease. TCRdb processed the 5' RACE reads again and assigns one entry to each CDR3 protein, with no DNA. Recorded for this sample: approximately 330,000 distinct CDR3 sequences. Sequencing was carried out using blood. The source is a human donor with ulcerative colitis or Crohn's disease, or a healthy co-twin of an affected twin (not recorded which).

The chain's CDR3 is CATSGIGTDTQYF. The V and J genes are TRBV15 and TRBJ2-3. CDR3 size: 13 residues. Germline lookup yields CDR1 LNHNV and CDR2 YYDKDF (reference sequence).

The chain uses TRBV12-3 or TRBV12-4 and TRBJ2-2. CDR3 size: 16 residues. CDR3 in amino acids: CASSDQNLRNTGELFF.

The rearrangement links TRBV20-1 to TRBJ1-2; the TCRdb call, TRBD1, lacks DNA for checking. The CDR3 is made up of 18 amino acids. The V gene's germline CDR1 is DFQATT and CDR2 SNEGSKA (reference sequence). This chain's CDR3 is CSARFATLRDRWDYGYTF.

CDR3: CASSQDLGQGNANTIYF. The rearrangement uses TRBV3-1 and TRBJ1-3; TCRdb calls TRBD1, which cannot be checked without DNA. This CDR3 spans 17 amino acids. From germline, CDR1 is LGHDT and CDR2 YNNKEL (reference sequence).

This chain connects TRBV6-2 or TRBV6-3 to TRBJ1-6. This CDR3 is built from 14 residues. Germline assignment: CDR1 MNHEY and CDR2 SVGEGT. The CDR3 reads CASSLGRRNSPLHF.

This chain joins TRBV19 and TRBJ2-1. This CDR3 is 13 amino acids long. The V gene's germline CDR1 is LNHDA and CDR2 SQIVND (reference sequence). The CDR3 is CASSIGLDNEQFF.

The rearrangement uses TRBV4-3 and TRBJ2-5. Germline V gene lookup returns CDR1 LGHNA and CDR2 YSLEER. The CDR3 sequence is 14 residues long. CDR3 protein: CASSQDRGWETQYF.

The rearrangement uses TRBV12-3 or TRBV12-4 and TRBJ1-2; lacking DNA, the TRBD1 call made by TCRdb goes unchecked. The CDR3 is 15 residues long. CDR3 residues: CASTPIGRGASGYTF.

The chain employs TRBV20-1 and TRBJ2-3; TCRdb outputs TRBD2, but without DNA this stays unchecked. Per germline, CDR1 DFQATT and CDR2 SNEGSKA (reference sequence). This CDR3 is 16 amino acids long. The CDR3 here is CSAALTSGGRGDTQYF.

CDR3 residues: CASSYQQGTHEQYF. The V and J genes are TRBV6-5 and TRBJ2-7; absent DNA, TCRdb's TRBD1 call cannot be checked. The CDR3 length is 14 residues. Germline loops: CDR1 MNHEY, CDR2 SVGAGI.

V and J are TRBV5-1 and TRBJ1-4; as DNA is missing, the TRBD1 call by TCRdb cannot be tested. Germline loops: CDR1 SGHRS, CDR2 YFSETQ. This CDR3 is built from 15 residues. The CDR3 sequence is CASSPGQGVNEKLFF.

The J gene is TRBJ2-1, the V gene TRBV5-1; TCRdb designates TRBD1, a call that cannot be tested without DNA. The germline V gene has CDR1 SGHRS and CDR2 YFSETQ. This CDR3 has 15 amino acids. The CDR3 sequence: CASSETVNSYNEQFF.

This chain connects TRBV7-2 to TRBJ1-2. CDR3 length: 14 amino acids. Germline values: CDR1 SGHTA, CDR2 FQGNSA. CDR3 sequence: CASSLAGANYGYTF.

The CDR3 here is CASSPPSAYEQYF. V and J are TRBV28 and TRBJ2-7; TCRdb picks TRBD1, but there is no DNA to check that call. CDR1 and CDR2 from the germline V gene are MDHEN and SYDVKM. The CDR3 has 13 residues.

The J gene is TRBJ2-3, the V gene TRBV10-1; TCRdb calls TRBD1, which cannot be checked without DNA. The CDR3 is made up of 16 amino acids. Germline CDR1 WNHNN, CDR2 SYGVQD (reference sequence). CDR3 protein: CASSESRGKTADTQYF.

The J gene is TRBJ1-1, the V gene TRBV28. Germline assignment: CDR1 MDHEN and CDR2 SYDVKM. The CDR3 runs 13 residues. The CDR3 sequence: CASRESGNTEAFF.

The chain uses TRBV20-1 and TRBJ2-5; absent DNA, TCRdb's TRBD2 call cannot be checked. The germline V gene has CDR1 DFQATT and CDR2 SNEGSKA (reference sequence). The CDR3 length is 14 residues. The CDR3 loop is CSARKGEGRETQYF.

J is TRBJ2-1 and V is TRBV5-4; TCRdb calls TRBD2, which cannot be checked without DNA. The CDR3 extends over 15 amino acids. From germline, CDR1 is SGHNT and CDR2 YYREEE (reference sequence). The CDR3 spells CASSFPGLAANEQFF.

The CDR3 spells CASSAYSRDRPPRGANVLTF. The chain is built from TRBV28 and TRBJ2-6; checking the TCRdb D call of TRBD1 is not possible without DNA. The V gene's germline CDR1 is MDHEN and CDR2 SYDVKM. This CDR3 spans 20 amino acids.